Listed here are 30 T cell receptor beta chains from one sample, sequenced in a study of cytomegalovirus exposure and HLA in healthy donors. Only in-frame clones appear in the TCRdb table, and some are missing; sequencing was by immunoSEQ multiplex PCR. The sample lists approximately 98,000 clones, under 85% occurring once. The material sequenced was PBMCs. The receptors here all came from a woman under 30 in good health and CMV-seronegative.

The chain employs TRBV2 and TRBJ1-1; 9 nucleotides line up with TRBD1. The germline V gene encodes CDR1 SNHLY and CDR2 FYNNEI. This CDR3 is built from 13 residues. With 5 bases clipped from V and 5 bases from J, the junction kept 3 bases outside the gene matches. In DNA form, the CDR3 reads TGTGCCAGCAGTCGAGACAGGGGGACTGAAGCTTTCTTT. It encodes CASSRDRGTEAFF.

This sequence joins TRBV7-9 and TRBJ1-5; 8 nucleotides agree with TRBD1. Germline V lookup: CDR1 SEHNR, CDR2 FQNEAQ (reference sequence). The CDR3 loop spans 15 amino acids. V dropped 6 bases and J dropped 6; count of bases not matched to a gene: 10. The CDR3 sequence: CASSSGQGAFQPQHF. The CDR3 nucleotides are TGTGCCAGCAGTTCCGGCCAGGGGGCATTTCAGCCCCAGCATTTT.

The rearrangement uses TRBV28 and TRBJ1-2; D uncertain. Germline V gives CDR1 MDHEN, CDR2 SYDVKM. The germline V and J ends were trimmed by 7 bases and 4 bases, with 13 bases remaining between them. CDR3 size: 13 residues. This CDR3 reads CASIPAGAYGYTF. For the CDR3, the DNA is TGTGCCAGCATCCCCGCCGGAGCCTATGGCTACACCTTC.

The chain couples TRBV27 to TRBJ1-2, with no clear D. V was clipped by 11 bases and J by 0 bases, with 13 bases between them. From germline, CDR1 is MNHEY and CDR2 SMNVEV (reference sequence). The CDR3 consists of 13 residues. This CDR3 reads CACGSSPNYGYTF. The DNA of the CDR3 is TGTGCCTGCGGGAGCTCCCCTAACTATGGCTACACCTTC.

CDR3 loop: CASSNLLAGPSYEQYF. DNA for the CDR3: TGTGCCAGCAGTAACCTATTAGCGGGGCCATCCTACGAGCAGTACTTC. The chain is built from TRBV5-4 and TRBJ2-7, with 8 positions matching TRBD2. CDR1 and CDR2 (germline): SGHNT, YYREEE (reference sequence). V shed 5 bases and J 1 base; nucleotides not matched to a gene: 11. The CDR3 totals 16 residues.

Concerning this clone: In the same sample, other DNA sequences code for this CDR3. The CDR3 coding sequence is TGTGCCAGCAGCTTAAACGGGAACACTGAAGCTTTCTTT. Translation: CASSLNGNTEAFF. The chain links TRBV7-2 to TRBJ1-1, with D uncertain. Germline V lookup: CDR1 SGHTA, CDR2 FQGNSA. This CDR3 is built from 13 residues. Trimming took off 2 bases at V and 1 base at J, with 5 bases between the two ends.

The chain employs TRBV30 and TRBJ1-3, with D unresolved. CDR1 and CDR2 from the germline V gene are GTSNPN and SVGIG (reference sequence). The germline V and J ends were trimmed by 1 base and 7 bases, with 5 bases remaining between them. This CDR3 is 11 amino acids long. The CDR3 nucleotides read TGTGCCTGGAGTGCTACTAACACCATATATTTT. Protein product: CAWSATNTIYF.

The chain uses TRBV14 and TRBJ2-7; 7 positions match TRBD1. This CDR3 has 14 amino acids. Unmatched junction bases numbered 6, after V lost 5 bases and J lost 2 bases. In germline, CDR1 is SGHDN, CDR2 FVKESK. CDR3 amino acids: CASSGPGGTYEQYF. CDR3 nucleotides: TGTGCCAGCAGCGGGCCAGGGGGAACCTACGAGCAGTACTTC. Variable domain in full (rest from reference TRBV14 and TRBJ2-7): EAGVTQFPSHSVIEKGQTVTLRCDPISGHDNLYWYRRVMGKEIKFLLHFVKESKQDESGMPNNRFLAERTGGTYSTLKVQPAELEDSGVYFCASSGPGGTYEQYFGPGTRLTVT.

The chain employs TRBV27 and TRBJ2-7, with 8 bases aligning to TRBD2. The length of the CDR3 is 15 residues. After removal of 6 bases from V and 2 bases from J, the junction contained 9 bases not matched to a gene. CDR1 and CDR2 (germline): MNHEY, SMNVEV (reference sequence). The CDR3 DNA is TGTGCCAGCAGCCTAACTAGCGGACTTACCTACGAGCAGTACTTC. This gives the protein CASSLTSGLTYEQYF.

The chain links TRBV4-2 to TRBJ2-2; the match to TRBD2 covers 9 bases. The germline V gene has CDR1 LGHNA and CDR2 YNFKEQ. V shed 3 bases and J 7 bases; nucleotides not matched to a gene: 6. This CDR3 has 15 residues. The DNA of the CDR3 is TGTGCCAGCAGCCAGGCTAGCGGGGTACTCGGGGAGCTGTTTTTT. Translating gives CASSQASGVLGELFF.

The chain joins TRBV6-6 to TRBJ2-7, with D possibly matching TRBD1 (6 bases). Germline CDR1 MNHNY, CDR2 SVGAGI (reference sequence). This CDR3 comprises 15 residues. Trimming shortened V by 5 bases and J by 1 base, and 15 bases separated the two germline ends. CDR3 in DNA: TGTGCCAGCAGTACAGGGCAGGGTAGGTCCTACGAGCAGTACTTC. Translated: CASSTGQGRSYEQYF.

This chain joins TRBV29-1 and TRBJ2-5; a possible D gene is TRBD2 (5 bases). The CDR3 runs 14 residues. The germline V gene has CDR1 SQVTM and CDR2 ANQGSEA. Deletions cut 4 bases from V and 5 bases from J, with 17 bases between. The DNA for the CDR3 is TGCAGCGTTGGCGGAAGGAACCCGGGGGAGACCCAGTACTTC. This sequence encodes CSVGGRNPGETQYF.

V and J are TRBV7-2 and TRBJ2-7; D uncertain. Germline V gene data show CDR1 as SGHTA and CDR2 as FQGNSA. This CDR3 region has 15 residues. The V and J ends lost 4 bases and 3 bases respectively, with 16 bases between them. CDR3: CASSSSPTRFYEQYF. DNA for the CDR3: TGTGCCAGCAGCTCCAGCCCGACAAGATTCTACGAGCAGTACTTC.

This clone came up a few times. J is TRBJ2-2 and V is TRBV4-1; TRBD1 agrees at 8 bases. V was clipped by 3 bases and J by 4 bases; unmatched bases: 7. CDR3 length: 16 amino acids. The germline V gene has CDR1 MGHRA and CDR2 YSYEKL. The CDR3 coding sequence is TGCGCCAGCAGCCAGCCGAGGACAGGGCCCACCGGGGAGCTGTTTTTT. Protein: CASSQPRTGPTGELFF.

V and J are TRBV6-1 and TRBJ2-7, with D unclear. This CDR3 spans 13 amino acids. The germline gives CDR1 MNHNS, CDR2 SASEGT. V lost 3 bases and J 1 base, leaving 7 bases between the germline ends. In nucleotides, the CDR3 is TGTGCCAGCAGTGAGACTGTTTCCTACGAGCAGTACTTC. The encoded protein is CASSETVSYEQYF.

This clone appeared a few times. The chain is built from TRBV4-2 and TRBJ2-3; 11 nucleotides agree with TRBD2. With 4 bases clipped from V and 3 bases from J, the junction kept 3 bases outside the gene matches. Germline V gives CDR1 LGHNA, CDR2 YNFKEQ. CDR3 size: 15 residues. CDR3 region: CASSLGTSGTDTQYF. In DNA form, the CDR3 reads TGTGCCAGCAGCCTTGGGACTAGCGGTACAGATACGCAGTATTTT.

This clone was counted only a few times. The J gene is TRBJ2-2, the V gene TRBV11-2, with D perhaps matching TRBD2 (5 bases). Germline V gene data show CDR1 as SGHAT and CDR2 as FQNNGV. This CDR3 is 12 amino acids long. The V and J ends lost 4 bases and 10 bases respectively, with 10 bases between them. CDR3 DNA sequence: TGTGCCAGCAGCTCCGGGGTATTGGAGCTGTTTTTT. Its protein is CASSSGVLELFF. The whole variable domain, remainder taken from reference TRBV11-2 and TRBJ2-2, is EAGVAQSPRYKIIEKRQSVAFWCNPISGHATLYWYQQILGQGPKLLIQFQNNGVVDDSQLPKDRFSAERLKGVDSTLKIQPAKLEDSAVYLCASSSGVLELFFGEGSRLTVL.

The rearrangement links TRBV29-1 to TRBJ2-1, with 13 nucleotides matching TRBD2. The CDR3 spans 16 residues. Germline assignment: CDR1 SQVTM and CDR2 ANQGSEA. The V and J ends lost 2 bases and 4 bases, in that order; junction bases with no gene match: 5. CDR3 DNA: TGCAGCGTTGAATCTGGGACTAGCGGGGAGTACAATGAGCAGTTCTTC. As protein: CSVESGTSGEYNEQFF.

The rearrangement links TRBV12-5 to TRBJ2-1; perhaps TRBD2 as D (6 bases). The CDR3 is 14 residues long. CDR1 is LGHNT, CDR2 FRNRAP, per germline. The V and J ends lost 5 bases and 8 bases respectively, with 16 bases between them. The CDR3 spells CASGAAGPFDEQFF. CDR3 sequence (DNA): TGTGCTAGTGGTGCCGCGGGGCCGTTCGATGAGCAGTTCTTC.

This chain connects TRBV27 to TRBJ2-3, with D unclear. The germline V gene has CDR1 MNHEY and CDR2 SMNVEV (reference sequence). CDR3 length: 13 residues. The ends were cut back, 3 bases at V and 5 bases at J, with 9 bases in the middle. The chain's CDR3 is CASSFTAVDTQYF. The CDR3 nucleotides are TGTGCCAGCAGTTTTACAGCCGTAGATACGCAGTATTTT.

The gene calls are TRBV7-3 and TRBJ2-1, with 9 bases identical to TRBD2. The CDR3 is 14 residues long. V shed 3 bases and J 4 bases; nucleotides not matched to a gene: 1. Germline assignment: CDR1 SGHTA and CDR2 FQGTGA. CDR3 sequence: CASSFLAGYNEQFF. CDR3 in DNA: TGTGCCAGCAGCTTCCTAGCGGGGTACAATGAGCAGTTCTTC.

V is TRBV25-1 and J is TRBJ1-6, with D possibly matching TRBD1 (6 bases). From germline, CDR1 is MGHDK and CDR2 SYGVNS. This CDR3 contains 15 residues. Trimming shortened V by 7 bases and J by 0 bases, and 10 bases separated the two germline ends. For the CDR3, the DNA is TGTGCCAGCACCCGAGGGGGCTCCTATAATTCACCCCTCCACTTT. Amino acid sequence: CASTRGGSYNSPLHF.

The J gene is TRBJ1-1, the V gene TRBV5-1; 9 bases fit TRBD1. Looked up from germline, CDR1 is SGHRS and CDR2 is YFSETQ. Trimming cost V 4 bases and J 4 bases; bases outside gene matches: 8. The CDR3 covers 15 residues. The CDR3 DNA is TGCGCCAGCAGCCTTAGGACAGGGGCGGGCACTGAAGCTTTCTTT. It is translated as CASSLRTGAGTEAFF. Filled out from reference TRBV5-1 and TRBJ1-1, the complete variable domain reads KAGVTQTPRYLIKTRGQQVTLSCSPISGHRSVSWYQQTPGQGLQFLFEYFSETQRNKGNFPGRFSGRQFSNSRSEMNVSTLELGDSALYLCASSLRTGAGTEAFFGQGTRLTVV.

The CDR3 sequence is CASSQPRLSNQPQHF. DNA for the CDR3: TGCGCCAGCAGTCAACCACGACTTAGCAATCAGCCCCAGCATTTT. The V and J genes are TRBV4-1 and TRBJ1-5; D is uncertain. The ends were cut back, 6 bases at V and 0 bases at J, with 12 bases in the middle. There are 15 residues in the CDR3. Germline V gene data show CDR1 as MGHRA and CDR2 as YSYEKL.

V is TRBV10-3 and J is TRBJ2-1, with D possibly being TRBD1 (6 bases). CDR3 length: 15 residues. With 2 bases removed from V and 0 bases from J, the gap between germline ends came to 8 bases. Germline V gene lookup returns CDR1 ENHRY and CDR2 SYGVKD. CDR3 region: CAISEGQSSYNEQFF. DNA for the CDR3: TGTGCCATCAGTGAGGGACAGAGCTCCTACAATGAGCAGTTCTTC.

The chain carries TRBV28 and TRBJ2-7, with 15 bases identical to TRBD2. This CDR3 spans 18 amino acids. The trim removed 4 bases at V and 2 bases at J, leaving 9 bases unmatched. The germline V gene has CDR1 MDHEN and CDR2 SYDVKM. DNA for the CDR3: TGTGCCAGCAGTTCTACAGGGACTAGCGGGGGGTTAGCCTACGAGCAGTACTTC. This codes for CASSSTGTSGGLAYEQYF.

The chain uses TRBV2 and TRBJ1-2; D possibly corresponds to TRBD1 (6 bases). With 7 bases removed from V and 8 bases from J, the gap between germline ends came to 17 bases. Germline V CDR1 and CDR2: SNHLY, FYNNEI. CDR3 length: 13 residues. This chain's CDR3 is CASTRIGGYGYTF. DNA of the CDR3: TGTGCCAGCACCAGAATAGGGGGATACGGCTACACCTTC.

V and J are TRBV27 and TRBJ1-1, with TRBD1 matching over 10 bases. This CDR3 spans 17 amino acids. V lost 5 bases to trimming and J lost 0 bases; unmatched junction nucleotides: 9. Germline V gene sequence: CDR1 MNHEY, CDR2 SMNVEV (reference sequence). In DNA, the CDR3 is TGTGCCAGCAGTCCCGGGACAGGGGTGAGCATGAACACTGAAGCTTTCTTT. Translation: CASSPGTGVSMNTEAFF.

This chain uses TRBV18 with TRBJ1-3; 8 bases line up with TRBD1. Germline lookup yields CDR1 KGHSH and CDR2 LQKENI. V dropped 6 bases and J dropped 0; count of bases not matched to a gene: 10. CDR3 length equals 17 residues. CDR3 nucleotides: TGTGCCAGCTCGAGACAGGGGTCGCCGAGCTCTGGAAACACCATATATTTT. Amino acids: CASSRQGSPSSGNTIYF.

This chain connects TRBV28 to TRBJ1-2, with D unclear. The CDR3 extends over 14 amino acids. CDR1 MDHEN and CDR2 SYDVKM come from the germline V gene. The V gene lost 5 bases and the J gene lost 2 bases, with 12 bases spanning the gap. CDR3 in DNA: TGTGCCAGCAGTCCTCCGGACTGGAACTATGGCTACACCTTC. Its protein product is CASSPPDWNYGYTF.